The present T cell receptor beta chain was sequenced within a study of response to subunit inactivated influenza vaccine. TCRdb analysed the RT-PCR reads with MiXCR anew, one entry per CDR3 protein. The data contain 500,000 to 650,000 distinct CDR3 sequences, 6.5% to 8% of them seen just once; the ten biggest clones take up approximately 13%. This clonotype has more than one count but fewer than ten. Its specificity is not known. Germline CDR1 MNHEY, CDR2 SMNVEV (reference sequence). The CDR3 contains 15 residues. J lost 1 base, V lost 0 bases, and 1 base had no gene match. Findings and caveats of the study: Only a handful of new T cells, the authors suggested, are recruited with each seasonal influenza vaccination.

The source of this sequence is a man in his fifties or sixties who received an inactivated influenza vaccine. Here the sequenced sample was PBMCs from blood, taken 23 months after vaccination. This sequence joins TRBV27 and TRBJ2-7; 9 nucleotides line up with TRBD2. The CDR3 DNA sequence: TGTGCCAGCAGTTTATCCCTAGCGGGATCCTACGAGCAGTACTTC. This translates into CASSLSLAGSYEQYF.